This entry lists 24 T cell receptor beta chains sequenced from one sample in a study of shared clonotypes between healthy human individuals (dated by TCRdb to the early 2020s). Library preparation was by the immunoSEQ multiplex PCR assay. TCRdb holds this immuneACCESS table with in-frame rearrangements only. Some clones are missing; in checked studies, unresolved V genes explain under half, and the rest has no known cause. The table for this sample lists about 2 million clones; about 95% of them were counted only once. The ten largest clones add up to roughly 1% of the sample. For the CD8 naive samples, CD45RO-negative cells were positively selected for CCR7, yielding a CD45RA+CCR7+ population from which TemRA cells were excluded. The sequenced sample consisted of naive CD8+ T cells sorted from blood. The sample's cell subset or site label is to be understood as: CD45RA+CCR7+. These receptors came from a man between 18 and 29 years old in good health.

The V call is TRBV7-9, the J call TRBJ2-3; TRBD2 agrees at 11 bases. Per the germline V gene, CDR1 is SEHNR and CDR2 is FQNEAQ (reference sequence). The trim removed 11 bases at V and 0 bases at J, leaving 4 bases unmatched. The CDR3 covers 14 residues. In nucleotides, the CDR3 is TGTGCCGCCGGGACTAGCGGTAGCACAGATACGCAGTATTTT. It is translated as CAAGTSGSTDTQYF.

This sequence joins TRBV5-1 and TRBJ1-4, with 8 positions matching TRBD1. In germline, CDR1 is SGHRS, CDR2 YFSETQ. Trimming at V came to 3 bases and at J to 8 bases, leaving 15 bases not matched to a gene. The CDR3 has 17 residues. This CDR3 reads CASSSSRDRPNGEKLFF. DNA for the CDR3: TGCGCCAGCAGCTCGTCCCGGGACAGGCCCAATGGGGAAAAACTGTTTTTT.

The chain combines TRBV7-9 with TRBJ2-6; tentatively, D is TRBD2 (6 bases). Between the trimmed V and J ends, which lost 8 bases and 3 bases, there was a span of 20 bases. Germline-derived CDR1 and CDR2 are SEHNR and FQNEAQ (reference sequence). This CDR3 is 17 amino acids long. The CDR3 sequence is CASRREAGRFGANVLTF. CDR3 DNA: TGTGCCAGCCGCCGAGAGGCAGGGAGGTTTGGGGCCAACGTCCTGACTTTC.

The gene calls are TRBV4-2 and TRBJ2-2; 11 bases map to TRBD1. Germline-derived CDR1 and CDR2 are LGHNA and YNFKEQ. With 2 bases clipped from V and 6 bases from J, the junction kept 5 bases outside the gene matches. This CDR3 spans 16 amino acids. The CDR3 is CASSQPGTGGSGELFF. In nucleotides, the CDR3 is TGTGCCAGCAGCCAACCGGGGACAGGGGGATCCGGGGAGCTGTTTTTT.

This chain uses TRBV19 with TRBJ1-5; the D is unclear. From germline, CDR1 is LNHDA and CDR2 SQIVND (reference sequence). Between the trimmed V and J ends, which lost 8 bases and 5 bases, there was a span of 13 bases. There are 13 residues in the CDR3. The CDR3 region is CASSGEMDQPQHF. In nucleotides, the CDR3 is TGTGCCAGTTCGGGAGAAATGGATCAGCCCCAGCATTTT.

This chain connects TRBV19 to TRBJ2-7, with D tentatively TRBD2 (5 bases). The germline V gene has CDR1 LNHDA and CDR2 SQIVND (reference sequence). The CDR3 is 19 residues long. The ends were cut back, 5 bases at V and 6 bases at J, with 32 bases in the middle. CDR3 sequence (DNA): TGTGCCAGTAGTCCCGCAGGTCCGGCGGGCGTTACCCCCCTGGGCGAGCAGTACTTC. Amino acid sequence: CASSPAGPAGVTPLGEQYF.

The DNA of the CDR3 is TGTGCCAGCTCACCACCGCCTGGGGATGGCACAGATACGCAGTATTTT. As protein: CASSPPPGDGTDTQYF. The chain carries TRBV18 and TRBJ2-3; D gene unclear. Germline values: CDR1 KGHSH, CDR2 LQKENI. The CDR3 runs to 16 residues. V lost 0 bases and J lost 1, with 11 bases in between.

The chain uses TRBV7-6 and TRBJ2-2, with 8 bases aligning to TRBD1. Germline assignment: CDR1 SGHVS and CDR2 FNYEAQ. This CDR3 spans 17 amino acids. Losses at the gene ends were 1 base for V and 0 bases for J; bases not matched to a gene: 4. In DNA, the CDR3 is TGTGCCAGCAGCTTAGACGACAGGGGCCCGAACACCGGGGAGCTGTTTTTT. This codes for CASSLDDRGPNTGELFF.

The chain carries TRBV5-1 and TRBJ2-5, with D possibly being TRBD1 (6 bases). Looked up from germline, CDR1 is SGHRS and CDR2 is YFSETQ. The germline V and J ends were trimmed by 4 bases and 0 bases, with 13 bases remaining between them. This CDR3 is 15 amino acids long. Written as DNA, the CDR3 is TGCGCCAGCAGCGGATGGACAGATAACCAAGAGACCCAGTACTTC. Protein product: CASSGWTDNQETQYF.

This chain uses TRBV2 with TRBJ1-5, with 12 bases lining up with TRBD1. J gave up 6 bases and V 2 bases, and 5 bases lay outside the gene matches. Germline CDR1 SNHLY, CDR2 FYNNEI. The length of the CDR3 is 16 residues. This CDR3 reads CASSEIGTGGVQPQHF. CDR3 nucleotides: TGTGCCAGCAGTGAAATTGGGACAGGGGGCGTTCAGCCCCAGCATTTT.

The chain has TRBV21-1 and TRBJ2-7. TRBV21-1 is marked as a pseudogene. The CDR3 spans 16 residues. Here the CDR3 DNA reads TGTGCCAGCAGCACGATTCGGGGGCGGAGCTCCTACGAGCAGTACTTC. Amino acids: CASSTIRGRSSYEQYF.

The rearrangement uses TRBV4-1 and TRBJ2-5, with D perhaps TRBD1 or TRBD2 (5 bases each). Germline-derived CDR1 and CDR2 are MGHRA and YSYEKL. The CDR3 runs 17 residues. Trimming stripped 1 base from V and 1 base from J, with 16 bases between. The CDR3: CASSQGGEGEIQETQYF. CDR3 nucleotides: TGCGCCAGCAGCCAAGGGGGCGAGGGAGAGATCCAAGAGACCCAGTACTTC.

The chain combines TRBV5-1 with TRBJ2-2; 8 bases are a match to TRBD2. The CDR3 consists of 19 residues. V gave up 1 base and J gave up 0 bases; unmatched junction bases: 11. The germline CDR1 and CDR2 sequences are SGHRS and YFSETQ. The CDR3 protein is CASSLLVVAGHTNTGELFF. The CDR3 nucleotides read TGCGCCAGCAGCTTGTTGGTGGTAGCGGGACACACGAACACCGGGGAGCTGTTTTTT. Based on the CDR3 plus reference TRBV5-1 and TRBJ2-2, the full variable domain is KAGVTQTPRYLIKTRGQQVTLSCSPISGHRSVSWYQQTPGQGLQFLFEYFSETQRNKGNFPGRFSGRQFSNSRSEMNVSTLELGDSALYLCASSLLVVAGHTNTGELFFGEGSRLTVL.

CDR3 in amino acids: CASSYHTETQYF. As DNA, the CDR3 is TGCGCCAGCAGCTACCACACGGAGACCCAGTACTTC. The genes are TRBV5-1 and TRBJ2-5; no reliable D call. In germline, CDR1 is SGHRS, CDR2 YFSETQ. The CDR3 is 12 amino acids. The V and J ends lost 3 bases and 5 bases respectively, with 8 bases between them. Looking up the rest from reference TRBV5-1 and TRBJ2-5 gives the full variable domain: KAGVTQTPRYLIKTRGQQVTLSCSPISGHRSVSWYQQTPGQGLQFLFEYFSETQRNKGNFPGRFSGRQFSNSRSEMNVSTLELGDSALYLCASSYHTETQYFGPGTRLLVL.

About this clone itself: Other DNA sequences in this sample translate to the same CDR3. The V gene is TRBV5-4, the J gene TRBJ1-1; D is unclear. The ends were cut back, 3 bases at V and 3 bases at J, with 3 bases in the middle. The CDR3 sequence is 11 residues long. The germline V gene has CDR1 SGHNT and CDR2 YYREEE (reference sequence). The CDR3 DNA reads TGTGCCAGCAGCTCTTACACTGAAGCTTTCTTT. This codes for CASSSYTEAFF.

Details on this clone: Other DNA sequences within the sample encode an identical CDR3. The CDR3 nucleotides read TGCGCCAGCAGCTTGGGCTTGGGCTACGAGCAGTACTTC. Translation: CASSLGLGYEQYF. J is TRBJ2-7 and V is TRBV5-1; D is undetermined. Germline values: CDR1 SGHRS, CDR2 YFSETQ. The CDR3 length is 13 residues. Deletions cut 0 bases from V and 3 bases from J, with 7 bases between. Together with reference TRBV5-1 and TRBJ2-7, the CDR3 gives the full variable domain: KAGVTQTPRYLIKTRGQQVTLSCSPISGHRSVSWYQQTPGQGLQFLFEYFSETQRNKGNFPGRFSGRQFSNSRSEMNVSTLELGDSALYLCASSLGLGYEQYFGPGTRLTVT.

The chain has TRBV25-1 and TRBJ1-1, with TRBD1 as a possible D gene (6 bases). Deletions cut 3 bases from V and 5 bases from J, with 10 bases between. The CDR3 has 13 residues. Per the germline V gene, CDR1 is MGHDK and CDR2 is SYGVNS. The CDR3 region is CASSDIGGTEAFF. The CDR3 DNA follows: TGTGCCAGCAGTGATATAGGGGGGACTGAAGCTTTCTTT.

The V gene is TRBV4-1, the J gene TRBJ2-7; no clear D. Germline values: CDR1 MGHRA, CDR2 YSYEKL. Trimming cost V 1 base and J 3 bases, with 10 bases left between them. The CDR3 length is 14 residues. The CDR3, as DNA: TGCGCCAGCAGCCAAGGCGGTTCCAACTACGAGCAGTACTTC. Translating it yields CASSQGGSNYEQYF.

This clone was found once. The chain carries TRBV6-6 and TRBJ2-5, with D unclear. Trimming cost V 5 bases and J 5 bases, with 15 bases left between them. Germline-derived CDR1 and CDR2 are MNHNY and SVGAGI (reference sequence). CDR3 length: 14 amino acids. The DNA of the CDR3 is TGTGCCAGCAGTAAAGCAGGAACCGGGGAGACCCAGTACTTC. This encodes CASSKAGTGETQYF.

The chain combines TRBV7-6 with TRBJ2-1; D call uncertain. The CDR3 contains 13 residues. Between the trimmed V and J ends, which lost 6 bases and 8 bases, there was a span of 14 bases. Germline V gene lookup returns CDR1 SGHVS and CDR2 FNYEAQ. CDR3 in amino acids: CASSPPMVYEQFF. The CDR3 bases are TGTGCCAGCAGTCCCCCAATGGTCTATGAGCAGTTCTTC.

About this clone: The sample carries other DNA sequences with the same CDR3. V and J are TRBV5-1 and TRBJ2-7; D might be TRBD2 (6 bases). From germline, CDR1 is SGHRS and CDR2 YFSETQ. The length of the CDR3 is 14 residues. Trimming left V 0 bases short and J 4 bases short, with 11 bases between. The CDR3 is CASSLGGEGYEQYF. DNA of the CDR3: TGCGCCAGCAGCTTGGGCGGGGAAGGATACGAGCAGTACTTC.

The chain carries TRBV7-2 and TRBJ2-1; no clear D. V was trimmed by 1 base and J by 4 bases, leaving 11 bases between them. CDR1 is SGHTA, CDR2 FQGNSA, per germline. There are 15 residues in the CDR3. The CDR3: CASSLDGGLYNEQFF. In DNA, the CDR3 is TGTGCCAGCAGCTTAGATGGCGGCCTGTACAATGAGCAGTTCTTC.

This chain uses TRBV2 with TRBJ1-2; TRBD1 agrees at 8 bases. Germline loops: CDR1 SNHLY, CDR2 FYNNEI. V trimming: 6 bases; J trimming: 5 bases; junction bases outside the gene matches: 8. The CDR3 loop spans 14 amino acids. CDR3: CASSGQGGEYGYTF. CDR3 bases: TGTGCCAGCAGCGGACAGGGTGGTGAATATGGCTACACCTTC.

The chain is built from TRBV6-5 and TRBJ1-1; TRBD1 agrees at 9 bases. The trim removed 4 bases at V and 1 base at J, leaving 7 bases unmatched. Germline V CDR1 and CDR2: MNHEY, SVGAGI. The CDR3 is 16 residues long. CDR3 sequence (DNA): TGTGCCAGCAGTTGGGACAGGGATTCGGCGAACACTGAAGCTTTCTTT. Protein: CASSWDRDSANTEAFF.